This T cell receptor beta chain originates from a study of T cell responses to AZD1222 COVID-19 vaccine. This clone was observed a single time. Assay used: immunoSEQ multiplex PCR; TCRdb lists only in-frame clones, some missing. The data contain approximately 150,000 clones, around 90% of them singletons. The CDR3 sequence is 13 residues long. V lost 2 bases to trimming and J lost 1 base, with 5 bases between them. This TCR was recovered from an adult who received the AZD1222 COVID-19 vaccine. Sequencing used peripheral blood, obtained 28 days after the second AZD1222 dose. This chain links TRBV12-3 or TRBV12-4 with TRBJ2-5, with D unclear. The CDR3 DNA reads TGTGCCAGCAGTTTAATCATCCAAGAGACCCAGTACTTC. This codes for CASSLIIQETQYF.